This TCR beta chain appears in the sequencing data of a study of metastatic and nonmetastatic thyroid tumors. V dropped 1 base and J dropped 1 base, with 11 bases sitting between them. CDR1 is GTSNPN and CDR2 is SVGIG in the germline V gene (reference sequence). This CDR3 is 14 amino acids long. The entire patient cohort was treatment-naive prior to thyroid surgery. MiXCR re-clonotyped the PCR reads for TCRdb. The sample lists approximately 21,000 clones; roughly 28% were seen once. General observations from the study: When malignant thyroid tumors were compared with benign nodules, TCR beta diversity was reportedly significantly higher in the malignant tumors. This held in both blood and tumor samples.

In regard to this clone: Its specificity is unknown.

This sequence originates from a male donor with papillary thyroid cancer or a benign thyroid nodule (not recorded which). Some clones in this sample may be carry-over from other donors' samples. Source material: tumor tissue. The rearrangement uses TRBV30 and TRBJ2-7, with D possibly being TRBD2 (5 bases). CDR3 residues: CAWSGVGVSYEQYF. In DNA form, the CDR3 reads TGTGCCTGGAGTGGGGTCGGGGTTTCCTACGAGCAGTACTTC.